This entry is about one T cell receptor (beta chain). Antigen specificity is unknown. Treatment specified: oral pan-JAK inhibitor, 5-10 mg twice daily. This record belongs to a study of CD8+ T cells in alopecia areata. Extracted RNA was reverse transcribed into cDNA, the sequencing template. Data came from immunoSEQ multiplex PCR; TCRdb stores just in-frame clones and leaves some out. In the table there are about 160,000 clones, approximately 65% of which are singletons. Study-level points and caveats: Tofacitinib did not eliminate many expanded lesional clones from scalp or blood.

The clonotype comes from a human donor with alopecia areata. Specimen: CD4+ T cells sorted from blood, collected at week 4, from a patient treated with tofacitinib.

The CDR3 reads CSVERQEATEAFF. CDR3 nucleotides: TGCAGCGTTGAGAGACAGGAGGCCACTGAAGCTTTCTTT. The J gene is TRBJ1-1, the V gene TRBV29-1; tentative D call: TRBD1 (6 bases). There are 13 residues in the CDR3. Germline loops: CDR1 SQVTM, CDR2 ANQGSEA. Trimming shortened V by 3 bases and J by 4 bases, and 12 bases separated the two germline ends.